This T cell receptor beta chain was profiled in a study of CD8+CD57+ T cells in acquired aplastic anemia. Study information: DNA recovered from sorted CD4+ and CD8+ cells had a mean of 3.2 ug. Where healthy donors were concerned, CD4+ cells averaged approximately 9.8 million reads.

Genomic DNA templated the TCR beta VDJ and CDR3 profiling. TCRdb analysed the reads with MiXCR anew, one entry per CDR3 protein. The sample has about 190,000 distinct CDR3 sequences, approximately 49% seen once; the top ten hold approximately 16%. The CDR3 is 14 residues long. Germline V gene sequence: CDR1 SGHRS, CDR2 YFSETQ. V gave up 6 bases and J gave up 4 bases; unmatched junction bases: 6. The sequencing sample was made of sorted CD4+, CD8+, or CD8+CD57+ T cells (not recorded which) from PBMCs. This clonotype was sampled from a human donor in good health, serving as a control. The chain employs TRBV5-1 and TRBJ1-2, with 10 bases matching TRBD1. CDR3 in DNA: TGCGCCAGCAACTCGGGACAGGGGACCTATGGCTACACCTTC. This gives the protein CASNSGQGTYGYTF. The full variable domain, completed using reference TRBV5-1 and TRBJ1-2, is KAGVTQTPRYLIKTRGQQVTLSCSPISGHRSVSWYQQTPGQGLQFLFEYFSETQRNKGNFPGRFSGRQFSNSRSEMNVSTLELGDSALYLCASNSGQGTYGYTFGSGTRLTVV.